Below are 3 T cell receptor delta chains sequenced from a single sample in a study of DNA immune sequencing with unique molecular identifiers. Genomic DNA underwent 32-plex PCR targeting all 8 TRDV and 4 TRDJ genes. A 12-nucleotide UMI was added during approximately 3 barcoding PCR cycles before adapter PCR. TCRdb reprocessed the multiplex PCR reads through CATT. Of roughly 1,400 delta-chain clones listed, around 12% are singletons. Sequenced input: gamma-delta T cells enriched from blood buffy coat, or unenriched PBMCs (not recorded which). Source of these receptors: a human donor in good health.

Ten or more counts support this clone. This likely came from a read error, as a far larger clone is one base away. This chain joins TRDV2 and TRDJ1, with 9 bases fitting TRDD3. Germline-derived CDR1 and CDR2 are GEAIGNYY and EKD. V was pared by 2 bases and J by 3 bases, with 9 bases of the junction left unmatched. The CDR3 consists of 16 residues. The CDR3 sequence is CACDKLGDAQADKLIF. As DNA, the CDR3 is TGTGCCTGTGACAAGCTGGGGGATGCGCAGGCCGATAAACTCATCTTT.

To note about this clone: Just one base apart from a much larger clone, this may be a read error. The chain uses TRAV29/DV5 and TRDJ2; 10 bases are a match to TRDD3. No J segment appears in TCRdb, so it was assigned here by matching the sequence to germline. The CDR3 is 22 residues long. J was trimmed by 0 bases and V by 6 bases; bases with no gene match: 26. Germline CDR1 is NSMFDY and CDR2 is ISSIKDK. The CDR3 protein is CAVISTIPLWGIHGALTAQLFF. The CDR3 DNA is TGTGCAGTAATCTCTACGATCCCACTTTGGGGGATACATGGTGCTTTGACAGCACAACTCTTCTTT. Full variable domain (missing parts from reference TRAV29/DV5 and TRDJ2): DQQVKQNSPSLSVQEGRISILNCDYTNSMFDYFLWYKKYPAEGPTFLISISSIKDKNEDGRFTVFLNKSAKHLSLHIVPSQPGDSAVYFCAVISTIPLWGIHGALTAQLFFGKGTQLIVEP.

Comment on this clone: Given a far larger clone just one base away, this is likely a sequencing read error. This sample includes further DNA sequences coding for the same CDR3. This chain joins TRDV2 and TRDJ3; 7 bases align to TRDD3. CDR1 is GEAIGNYY and CDR2 is EKD in the germline V gene. The CDR3 has 18 residues. The CDR3 region has the DNA TGTGCCTGTGACAAAATACTGGGGAGCTCCTGGGATACCCGACAGATGTTTTTC. This codes for CACDKILGSSWDTRQMFF.